A single sample is the source of the 26 T cell receptor beta chains below, sequenced in a study of blood T cell repertoires in COVID-19 (dated by TCRdb to the early 2020s). Libraries were built with the immunoSEQ multiplex PCR assay. The source is immuneACCESS, and TCRdb retained only in-frame sequences with V and J called. Part of the clones is not carried over; for the studies checked, unresolved V genes explain less than half of this, and the remainder is unexplained. In this sample the table shows 120,000 to 150,000 clones, 87% of which occur a single time. Jointly, the top ten make up around 40% of the sample. Sequencing was performed on peripheral blood. The receptors come from a man aged 50 or older who had recovered from COVID-19.

This clone has more than one count but fewer than ten. J is TRBJ1-1 and V is TRBV11-1; weak D call: TRBD1 (6 bases). Trimming cost V 5 bases and J 1 base, with 14 bases left between them. This CDR3 has 15 residues. Germline V gene lookup returns CDR1 SGHAT and CDR2 FQDESV (reference sequence). CDR3 nucleotides: TGTGCCAGCAGCCGCTTGACAGGTTCGAACACTGAAGCTTTCTTT. This codes for CASSRLTGSNTEAFF.

The chain has TRBV19 and TRBJ1-2; D gene ambiguous. V lost 10 bases and J lost 0, with 9 bases in between. Germline V lookup: CDR1 LNHDA, CDR2 SQIVND (reference sequence). This CDR3 spans 12 amino acids. CDR3 sequence: CATAAANYGYTF. DNA for the CDR3: TGTGCCACCGCCGCAGCTAACTATGGCTACACCTTC.

This clone was seen only once. The rearrangement joins TRBV3-1 (or the pseudogene TRBV3-2) to TRBJ1-1; unclear D gene. The CDR3 is 13 amino acids. Per germline, CDR1 LGHDT and CDR2 YNNKEL (reference sequence). V lost 1 base and J lost 5, with 8 bases in between. The CDR3 DNA reads as TGTGCCAGCAGCCAAGTAGGGAGGACTGAAGCTTTCTTT. Translating it yields CASSQVGRTEAFF.

The CDR3, as DNA: TGTGCCAGCAGCCCTAGGGGCAGCTCTGGGGCCAACGTCCTGACTTTC. Translating gives CASSPRGSSGANVLTF. The chain has TRBV13 and TRBJ2-6, with TRBD1 as a possible D gene (5 bases). Germline-derived CDR1 and CDR2 are PRHDT and FYEKMQ (reference sequence). The CDR3 consists of 16 residues. V shed 5 bases and J shed 0 bases, with 11 bases lying between them.

Of note for this clone: A much larger clone sits a single nucleotide away, making a read error possible. CDR3 in DNA: TGTGCCAGCACCTTCGGCGGGGGGGCCTACAATGAGCAGTTCTTC. It specifies CASTFGGGAYNEQFF. V is TRBV27 and J is TRBJ2-1, with TRBD2 matching over 9 bases. CDR3 length equals 15 residues. Per germline, CDR1 MNHEY and CDR2 SMNVEV (reference sequence). The V gene end was trimmed by 7 bases and the J gene end by 2 bases; junction bases not matched to a gene: 6.

The chain links TRBV6-6 to TRBJ2-2; 7 nucleotides align to TRBD2. Trimming removed 1 base from V and 5 bases from J; junction bases left unmatched: 7. Germline V gene data show CDR1 as MNHNY and CDR2 as SVGAGI (reference sequence). The CDR3 contains 16 residues. The CDR3 coding sequence is TGTGCCAGCAGTTACTGGTCGGCGGGGGTTACCGGGGAGCTGTTTTTT. Its translation: CASSYWSAGVTGELFF.

The chain couples TRBV11-2 to TRBJ2-5, with TRBD1 matching 8 bases. CDR1 and CDR2 from the germline V gene are SGHAT and FQNNGV. The CDR3 consists of 15 residues. The trim removed 6 bases at V and 5 bases at J, leaving 11 bases unmatched. The CDR3 sequence is CASSPQGVRQETQYF. CDR3 sequence (DNA): TGTGCCAGCAGTCCACAGGGGGTCAGGCAGGAGACCCAGTACTTC. The variable domain in full, with the rest retrieved from reference TRBV11-2 and TRBJ2-5, is EAGVAQSPRYKIIEKRQSVAFWCNPISGHATLYWYQQILGQGPKLLIQFQNNGVVDDSQLPKDRFSAERLKGVDSTLKIQPAKLEDSAVYLCASSPQGVRQETQYFGPGTRLLVL.

The chain is built from TRBV5-6 and TRBJ1-2, with 11 bases identical to TRBD1. J lost 7 bases, V lost 5 bases, and 7 bases had no gene match. The CDR3 is made up of 14 amino acids. CDR1 and CDR2 from the germline V gene are SGHDT and YYEEEE. CDR3 sequence (DNA): TGTGCCAGCAGTGGGACAGGGGGTCTCCCTGGCTACACCTTC. Translated, it gives CASSGTGGLPGYTF.

V and J are TRBV12-5 and TRBJ2-3; 11 nucleotides align to TRBD2. Trimming cost V 1 base and J 5 bases; bases outside gene matches: 8. Germline V CDR1 and CDR2: LGHNT, FRNRAP. The CDR3 totals 17 residues. This CDR3 is CASGLGLAGSSVDTQYF. In DNA, the CDR3 is TGTGCTAGTGGTTTGGGACTAGCGGGGTCGAGCGTAGATACGCAGTATTTT.

The chain links TRBV18 to TRBJ2-2, with D perhaps matching TRBD2 (6 bases). The CDR3 contains 16 residues. V was clipped by 2 bases and J by 5 bases, with 15 bases between them. Germline-derived CDR1 and CDR2 are KGHSH and LQKENI. The CDR3 here is CASSPGIGGQTGELFF. The CDR3 nucleotides read TGTGCCAGCTCACCAGGAATAGGAGGGCAAACCGGGGAGCTGTTTTTT. The full variable domain, its missing parts supplied by reference TRBV18 and TRBJ2-2, is NAGVMQNPRHLVRRRGQEARLRCSPMKGHSHVYWYRQLPEEGLKFMVYLQKENIIDESGMPKERFSAEFPKEGPSILRIQQVVRGDSAAYFCASSPGIGGQTGELFFGEGSRLTVL.

V usage is TRBV6-1 and J usage is TRBJ1-4; 7 positions agree with TRBD1. Germline V CDR1 and CDR2: MNHNS, SASEGT. The CDR3 consists of 18 residues. V shed 0 bases, J shed 0 bases, and the junction held 7 bases outside the gene matches. CDR3 loop: CASSEAGRGFTTNEKLFF. As DNA, the CDR3 is TGTGCCAGCAGTGAAGCGGGCAGGGGGTTCACAACTAATGAAAAACTGTTTTTT.

The chain is built from TRBV5-1 and TRBJ2-1, with 15 bases fitting TRBD2. The junction had 13 bases not matched to a gene; V was cut back by 4 bases and J by 5 bases. This CDR3 has 19 residues. Germline CDR1 and CDR2: SGHRS and YFSETQ. The CDR3 here is CASSQAGTSGGLSNNEQFF. For the CDR3, the DNA is TGCGCCAGCAGCCAGGCCGGGACTAGCGGGGGGCTATCCAACAATGAGCAGTTCTTC. Combining the CDR3 with reference TRBV5-1 and TRBJ2-1 gives the whole variable domain KAGVTQTPRYLIKTRGQQVTLSCSPISGHRSVSWYQQTPGQGLQFLFEYFSETQRNKGNFPGRFSGRQFSNSRSEMNVSTLELGDSALYLCASSQAGTSGGLSNNEQFFGPGTRLTVL.

This chain links TRBV7-9 with TRBJ1-1; D is unclear. CDR1 is SEHNR, CDR2 FQNEAQ, per germline (reference sequence). V was pared by 1 base and J by 10 bases, with 10 bases between. The CDR3 has 12 amino acids. CDR3 sequence: CASSLGWERAFF. The CDR3, as DNA: TGTGCCAGCAGCTTAGGCTGGGAGCGAGCTTTCTTT.

This chain links TRBV2 with TRBJ1-1; 7 positions agree with TRBD1. J lost 3 bases, V lost 6 bases, and 4 bases had no gene match. CDR1 SNHLY and CDR2 FYNNEI come from the germline V gene. The CDR3 loop spans 13 amino acids. DNA for the CDR3: TGTGCCAGCAGGCCCGACAGGGACACTGAAGCTTTCTTT. This codes for CASRPDRDTEAFF.

The rearrangement joins TRBV7-2 to TRBJ2-7, with D maybe TRBD2 (5 bases). Germline V lookup: CDR1 SGHTA, CDR2 FQGNSA. Trimming left V 1 base short and J 4 bases short, with 17 bases between. The CDR3 sequence is 16 residues long. The CDR3 sequence is CASSLDREKPVYEQYF. The DNA for the CDR3 is TGTGCCAGCAGCTTAGATCGGGAAAAACCAGTATACGAGCAGTACTTC.

The chain uses TRBV6-2 or TRBV6-3 and TRBJ2-3; D might be TRBD1 (5 bases). CDR3 length: 17 amino acids. The V end lost 2 bases, the J end lost 6 bases, and 21 bases lay between the germline ends. Germline CDR1 and CDR2: MNHEY and SVGEGT. The CDR3: CASSYQLALQGVDTQYF. CDR3 in DNA: TGTGCCAGCAGTTACCAACTCGCACTCCAAGGGGTGGATACGCAGTATTTT.

V usage is TRBV12-3 or TRBV12-4 and J usage is TRBJ1-1; D might be TRBD1 (5 bases). Trimming left V 7 bases short and J 5 bases short, with 14 bases between. The CDR3 runs to 13 residues. Here the CDR3 DNA reads TGTGCCAGCACCCTAAATCGGGGGACTGAAGCTTTCTTT. Translated, it gives CASTLNRGTEAFF.

The chain couples TRBV19 to TRBJ1-1; D possibly corresponds to TRBD1 (5 bases). The V gene lost 5 bases and the J gene lost 6 bases, with 16 bases spanning the gap. The CDR3 length is 14 residues. In germline, CDR1 is LNHDA, CDR2 SQIVND (reference sequence). CDR3: CASSPWASGAEAFF. The DNA of the CDR3 is TGTGCCAGTAGTCCCTGGGCTTCGGGGGCTGAAGCTTTCTTT. Looking up the rest from reference TRBV19 and TRBJ1-1 gives the full variable domain: DGGITQSPKYLFRKEGQNVTLSCEQNLNHDAMYWYRQDPGQGLRLIYYSQIVNDFQKGDIAEGYSVSREKKESFPLTVTSAQKNPTAFYLCASSPWASGAEAFFGQGTRLTVV.

V gene TRBV5-1 combines with J gene TRBJ1-2, with TRBD1 identical over 8 bases. V shed 4 bases, J shed 4 bases, and the junction held 6 bases outside the gene matches. Germline assignment: CDR1 SGHRS and CDR2 YFSETQ. The CDR3 length is 14 residues. The CDR3 protein is CASSPGTGRYGYTF. As DNA, the CDR3 is TGCGCCAGCAGCCCTGGGACAGGCCGCTATGGCTACACCTTC.

The gene calls are TRBV7-9 and TRBJ2-5; TRBD1 aligns across 9 bases. The germline CDR1 and CDR2 sequences are SEHNR and FQNEAQ (reference sequence). V shed 7 bases, J shed 4 bases, and the junction held 7 bases outside the gene matches. This CDR3 spans 14 amino acids. The CDR3 region is CASNPTGGTETQYF. The CDR3 coding sequence is TGTGCCAGCAACCCCACAGGGGGCACAGAGACCCAGTACTTC.

The chain couples TRBV9 to TRBJ2-3; D is possibly TRBD2 (6 bases). Germline values: CDR1 SGDLS, CDR2 YYNGEE. The CDR3 spans 16 residues. Trimming shortened V by 2 bases and J by 3 bases, and 16 bases separated the two germline ends. The CDR3, as DNA: TGTGCCAGCAGCGTCGGAGCGACTAGTGATACAGATACGCAGTATTTT. Translating it yields CASSVGATSDTDTQYF. Drawing the rest from reference TRBV9 and TRBJ2-3, the complete variable domain is DSGVTQTPKHLITATGQRVTLRCSPRSGDLSVYWYQQSLDQGLQFLIQYYNGEERAKGNILERFSAQQFPDLHSELNLSSLELGDSALYFCASSVGATSDTDTQYFGPGTRLTVL.

The V and J genes are TRBV5-1 and TRBJ2-3; 9 nucleotides agree with TRBD1. Germline-derived CDR1 and CDR2 are SGHRS and YFSETQ. The CDR3 contains 16 residues. Trimming cost V 4 bases and J 0 bases; bases outside gene matches: 6. The DNA of the CDR3 is TGCGCCAGCAGCAGGGGGGACAGGGCTAGCACAGATACGCAGTATTTT. It translates to CASSRGDRASTDTQYF.

The CDR3 protein is CASSTRAGDTDTQYF. As DNA, the CDR3 is TGTGCCAGCAGCACTAGAGCGGGGGACACAGATACGCAGTATTTT. This rearrangement joins TRBV6-2 or TRBV6-3 to TRBJ2-3; 8 bases are shared with TRBD2. With 6 bases clipped from V and 2 bases from J, the junction kept 7 bases outside the gene matches. Per the germline V gene, CDR1 is MNHEY and CDR2 is SVGEGT. The CDR3 runs to 15 residues.

This clone was seen only a few times. This rearrangement joins TRBV3-1 (or the pseudogene TRBV3-2) to TRBJ1-1, with D unclear. CDR1 is LGHDT, CDR2 YNNKEL, per germline (reference sequence). The CDR3 totals 13 residues. Trimming removed 5 bases at V and 0 bases at J, with 7 bases between. DNA for the CDR3: TGTGCCAGCAGCAAAATAGTGAACACTGAAGCTTTCTTT. This encodes CASSKIVNTEAFF.

The rearrangement links TRBV5-1 to TRBJ2-6; 12 nucleotides match TRBD2. Germline V gives CDR1 SGHRS, CDR2 YFSETQ. The V gene end was trimmed by 4 bases and the J gene end by 2 bases; junction bases not matched to a gene: 7. The CDR3 has 18 amino acids. The CDR3 DNA reads as TGCGCCAGCAGCCCTCTAGCGGGGGGGCCCCCTGGGGCCAACGTCCTGACTTTC. It translates to CASSPLAGGPPGANVLTF.

J is TRBJ1-1 and V is TRBV21-1; the D call of TRBD1 is as the table states it, not checked on the DNA. TRBV21-1 is reported as a pseudogene. CDR3 length: 18 residues. CDR3 in DNA: TGTGCCAGCACCGGGGCACACGGGCAGGGGGCCGCGGTGACTGAAGCTTTCTTT. This gives the protein CASTGAHGQGAAVTEAFF.